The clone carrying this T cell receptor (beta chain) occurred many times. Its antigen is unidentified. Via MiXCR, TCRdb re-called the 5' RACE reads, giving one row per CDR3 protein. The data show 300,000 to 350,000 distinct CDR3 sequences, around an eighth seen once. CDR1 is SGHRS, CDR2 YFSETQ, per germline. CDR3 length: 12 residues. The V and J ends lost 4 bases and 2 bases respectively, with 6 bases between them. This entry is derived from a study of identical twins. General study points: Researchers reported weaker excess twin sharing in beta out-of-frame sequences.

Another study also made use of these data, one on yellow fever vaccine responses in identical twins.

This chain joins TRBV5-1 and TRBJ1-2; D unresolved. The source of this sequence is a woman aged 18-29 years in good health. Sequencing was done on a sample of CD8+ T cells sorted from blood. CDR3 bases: TGCGCCAGCAGCGATCGGAACTATGGCTACACCTTC. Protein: CASSDRNYGYTF.